A single sample gave rise to the 19 T cell receptor beta chains below, sequenced in a study of T cell responses to AZD1222 COVID-19 vaccine. Measured with immunoSEQ multiplex PCR; TCRdb has only the in-frame clones, and not every one. The repertoire consists of approximately 160,000 clones, with approximately 93% occurring once and the leading ten covering about 1%. Specimen: peripheral blood, collected on day 0 of AZD1222 vaccination. The receptors were gathered from an adult in good health.

This clone was counted a single time. The chain joins TRBV9 to TRBJ1-2; D gene uncertain. V was clipped by 3 bases and J by 1 base, with 16 bases between them. This CDR3 has 16 amino acids. Germline CDR1 and CDR2: SGDLS and YYNGEE. The CDR3 coding sequence is TGTGCCAGCAGCGGCCTAGGAGGGTACTATAACTATGGCTACACCTTC. Its translation is CASSGLGGYYNYGYTF.

This chain connects TRBV3-1 (or the pseudogene TRBV3-2) to TRBJ2-5; TRBD1 might be the D (6 bases). V dropped 1 base and J dropped 4 bases, with 22 bases sitting between them. The CDR3 has 18 residues. Germline CDR1 LGHDT, CDR2 YNNKEL (reference sequence). Here the CDR3 DNA reads TGTGCCAGCAGCCAAGTACCAGGACAGCGGCCTGGGGGAGAGACCCAGTACTTC. Protein product: CASSQVPGQRPGGETQYF.

The rearrangement joins TRBV20-1 to TRBJ2-7; 10 nucleotides line up with TRBD1. V lost 3 bases, J lost 6 bases, and 8 bases stayed unmatched. CDR1 is DFQATT, CDR2 SNEGSKA, per germline (reference sequence). The CDR3 consists of 14 residues. CDR3 in DNA: TGCAGTGCTAGTGACGGGACAGGGGTACGCGAGCAGTACTTC. It yields the protein CSASDGTGVREQYF.

The chain couples TRBV6-5 to TRBJ1-5; D might be TRBD1 (6 bases). Germline values: CDR1 MNHEY, CDR2 SVGAGI. V was cut by 7 bases and J by 5 bases, with 18 bases left in between. The CDR3 spans 15 residues. CDR3 in DNA: TGTGCCAGCATACTCGATGGGGGCGTCGATCAGCCCCAGCATTTT. It translates to CASILDGGVDQPQHF.

The chain's CDR3 is CSASAQRGYRETQYF. CDR3 coding DNA: TGCAGTGCTAGTGCCCAGCGGGGGTACCGAGAGACCCAGTACTTC. The rearrangement uses TRBV20-1 and TRBJ2-5; 8 bases fit TRBD2. CDR3 length: 15 residues. In germline, CDR1 is DFQATT, CDR2 SNEGSKA (reference sequence). Losses at the gene ends were 3 bases for V and 4 bases for J; bases not matched to a gene: 10.

The chain carries TRBV12-3 or TRBV12-4 and TRBJ1-2; 7 nucleotides match TRBD1. The V segment lost 6 bases and the J segment 2 bases; nucleotides outside the gene matches: 3. The CDR3 sequence is 13 residues long. CDR3 sequence: CASSWDSNYGYTF. The DNA of the CDR3 is TGTGCCAGCAGCTGGGACAGCAACTATGGCTACACCTTC.

The V gene is TRBV5-1, the J gene TRBJ2-7; 10 nucleotides agree with TRBD1. From germline, CDR1 is SGHRS and CDR2 YFSETQ. This CDR3 comprises 14 residues. With 7 bases clipped from V and 3 bases from J, the junction kept 7 bases outside the gene matches. CDR3: CASGTGETVYEQYF. DNA for the CDR3: TGCGCCAGCGGGACAGGGGAAACCGTCTACGAGCAGTACTTC.

This chain connects TRBV28 to TRBJ1-3; 9 bases agree with TRBD1. J gave up 6 bases and V 10 bases, and 4 bases lay outside the gene matches. Germline-derived CDR1 and CDR2 are MDHEN and SYDVKM. The CDR3 has 12 amino acids. This chain's CDR3 is CATWDRVNTIYF. The CDR3 DNA reads TGTGCCACTTGGGACAGGGTAAACACCATATATTTT.

V is TRBV9 and J is TRBJ1-1, with 7 bases fitting TRBD1. This CDR3 contains 14 residues. Germline loops: CDR1 SGDLS, CDR2 YYNGEE. V gave up 4 bases and J gave up 7 bases; unmatched junction bases: 10. The CDR3 spells CASSKGQTDNEAFF. CDR3 DNA sequence: TGTGCCAGCAGCAAGGGACAGACGGACAATGAAGCTTTCTTT.

The genes are TRBV7-8 and TRBJ1-1, with D maybe TRBD1 (5 bases). V gave up 5 bases and J gave up 1 base, with 14 bases separating them. Germline CDR1 SGHVS, CDR2 FQNEAQ. The CDR3 runs 15 residues. This chain's CDR3 is CASSRQTGGNTEAFF. The CDR3 nucleotides are TGTGCCAGCAGCCGACAGACCGGGGGGAACACTGAAGCTTTCTTT. The full variable domain, in which reference TRBV7-8 and TRBJ1-1 provide the parts outside the CDR3, is GAGVSQSPRYKVAKRGQDVALRCDPISGHVSLFWYQQALGQGPEFLTYFQNEAQLDKSGLPSDRFFAERPEGSVSTLKIQRTQQEDSAVYLCASSRQTGGNTEAFFGQGTRLTVV.

This clone has a handful of counts. J is TRBJ1-4 and V is TRBV30; 7 bases align to TRBD1. Germline CDR1 is GTSNPN and CDR2 is SVGIG (reference sequence). This CDR3 is built from 14 residues. V gave up 2 bases and J gave up 6 bases; unmatched junction bases: 6. CDR3 loop: CAWSRGLGDEKLFF. The DNA for the CDR3 is TGTGCCTGGAGTAGGGGGCTGGGCGATGAAAAACTGTTTTTT.

This chain links TRBV10-2 with TRBJ1-1; 7 bases match TRBD1. This CDR3 is built from 13 residues. V was clipped by 10 bases and J by 4 bases; unmatched bases: 9. Per the germline V gene, CDR1 is WSHSY and CDR2 is SAAADI. The CDR3 spells CATSLSGGTEAFF. CDR3 sequence (DNA): TGCGCCACTTCGCTCTCAGGGGGCACTGAAGCTTTCTTT.

CDR3 in DNA: TGTGCCAGCAGCTTAACACGCGGGGGCCGGAAAGAGACCCAGTACTTC. Translation: CASSLTRGGRKETQYF. The chain carries TRBV11-3 and TRBJ2-5; D perhaps matches TRBD2 (7 bases). Germline CDR1 is SGHNT and CDR2 is YENEEA. CDR3 length equals 16 residues. The V end lost 2 bases, the J end lost 3 bases, and 16 bases lay between the germline ends. The full variable domain, rest sourced from reference TRBV11-3 and TRBJ2-5, is EAGVVQSPRYKIIEKKQPVAFWCNPISGHNTLYWYLQNLGQGPELLIRYENEEAVDDSQLPKDRFSAERLKGVDSTLKIQPAELGDSAVYLCASSLTRGGRKETQYFGPGTRLLVL.

V is TRBV14 and J is TRBJ1-2; D is ambiguous. The length of the CDR3 is 14 residues. Germline-derived CDR1 and CDR2 are SGHDN and FVKESK. With 3 bases removed from V and 4 bases from J, the gap between germline ends came to 12 bases. CDR3 coding DNA: TGTGCCAGCAGCCATGTTAGCAGAAGCTATGGCTACACCTTC. Translating gives CASSHVSRSYGYTF. The full variable domain, with the rest looked up from reference TRBV14 and TRBJ1-2, is EAGVTQFPSHSVIEKGQTVTLRCDPISGHDNLYWYRRVMGKEIKFLLHFVKESKQDESGMPNNRFLAERTGGTYSTLKVQPAELEDSGVYFCASSHVSRSYGYTFGSGTRLTVV.

V is TRBV30 and J is TRBJ1-6; TRBD1 agrees at 9 bases. The junction had 4 bases not matched to a gene; V was cut back by 1 base and J by 6 bases. Germline CDR1 GTSNPN, CDR2 SVGIG (reference sequence). The CDR3 loop spans 15 amino acids. CDR3 sequence reads: CAWSAGQGANSPLHF. Written as DNA, the CDR3 is TGTGCCTGGAGTGCGGGACAGGGAGCTAATTCACCCCTCCACTTT.

V and J are TRBV12-3 or TRBV12-4 and TRBJ1-2; a weak D match, TRBD1 (6 bases). The CDR3 extends over 13 amino acids. V gave up 4 bases and J gave up 5 bases, with 11 bases separating them. The chain's CDR3 is CASSSDRNYGYTF. DNA for the CDR3: TGTGCCAGCAGTTCCGACAGGAATTATGGCTACACCTTC.

The chain recombines TRBV6-6 with TRBJ1-4; 7 bases map to TRBD1. The germline gives CDR1 MNHNY, CDR2 SVGAGI (reference sequence). The J segment lost 5 bases and the V segment lost 6 bases, leaving 18 bases of the junction unmatched. The CDR3 is 18 residues long. DNA for the CDR3: TGTGCCAGCAGCCGAAAGGGGGTTACAGGGGTGGGGAATGAAAAACTGTTTTTT. It encodes CASSRKGVTGVGNEKLFF.

The gene calls are TRBV4-2 and TRBJ1-5; possible D gene TRBD1, 6 bases. The V end was cut by 0 bases, the J end by 2 bases, with 8 bases between. Germline CDR1 is LGHNA and CDR2 is YNFKEQ. This CDR3 contains 15 residues. The CDR3 DNA sequence: TGTGCCAGCAGCCAAGATTGGGGGCGCAATCAGCCCCAGCATTTT. Its translation is CASSQDWGRNQPQHF.

The genes are TRBV7-8 and TRBJ2-7; 9 nucleotides align to TRBD1. V lost 5 bases to trimming and J lost 6 bases; unmatched junction nucleotides: 2. CDR3 size: 12 residues. CDR1 is SGHVS and CDR2 is FQNEAQ in the germline V gene. In DNA, the CDR3 is TGTGCCAGCAGCCAGACAGGGGGCGAGCAGTACTTC. Translated: CASSQTGGEQYF. Variable domain in full (rest from reference TRBV7-8 and TRBJ2-7): GAGVSQSPRYKVAKRGQDVALRCDPISGHVSLFWYQQALGQGPEFLTYFQNEAQLDKSGLPSDRFFAERPEGSVSTLKIQRTQQEDSAVYLCASSQTGGEQYFGPGTRLTVT.